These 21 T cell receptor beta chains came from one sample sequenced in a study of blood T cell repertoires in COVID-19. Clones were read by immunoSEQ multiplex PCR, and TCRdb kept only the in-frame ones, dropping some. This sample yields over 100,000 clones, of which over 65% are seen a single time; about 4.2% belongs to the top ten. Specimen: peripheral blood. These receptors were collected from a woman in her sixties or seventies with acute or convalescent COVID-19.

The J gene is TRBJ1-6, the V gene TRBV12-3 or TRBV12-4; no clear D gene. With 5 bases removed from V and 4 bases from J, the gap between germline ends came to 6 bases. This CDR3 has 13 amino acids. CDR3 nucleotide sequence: TGTGCCAGCAGTAGAGAGTATAATTCACCCCTCCACTTT. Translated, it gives CASSREYNSPLHF.

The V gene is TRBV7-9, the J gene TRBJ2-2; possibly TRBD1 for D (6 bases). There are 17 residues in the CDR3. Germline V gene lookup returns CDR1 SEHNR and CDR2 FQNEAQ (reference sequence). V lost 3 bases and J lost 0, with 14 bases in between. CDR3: CASSFTRQASNTGELFF. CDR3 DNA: TGTGCCAGCAGCTTCACTCGACAGGCCTCGAACACCGGGGAGCTGTTTTTT.

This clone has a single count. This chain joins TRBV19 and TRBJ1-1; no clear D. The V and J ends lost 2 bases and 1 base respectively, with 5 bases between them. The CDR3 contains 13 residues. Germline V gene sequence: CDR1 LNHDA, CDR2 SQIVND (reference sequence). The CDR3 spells CASSITKNTEAFF. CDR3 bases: TGTGCCAGTAGTATAACAAAGAACACTGAAGCTTTCTTT. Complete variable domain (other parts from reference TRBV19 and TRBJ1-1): DGGITQSPKYLFRKEGQNVTLSCEQNLNHDAMYWYRQDPGQGLRLIYYSQIVNDFQKGDIAEGYSVSREKKESFPLTVTSAQKNPTAFYLCASSITKNTEAFFGQGTRLTVV.

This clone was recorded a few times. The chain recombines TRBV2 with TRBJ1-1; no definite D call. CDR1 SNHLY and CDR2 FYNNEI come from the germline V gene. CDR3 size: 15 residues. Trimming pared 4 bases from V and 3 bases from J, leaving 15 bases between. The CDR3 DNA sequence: TGTGCCAGCAGTGTGGATTCTTTTCAGGACACTGAAGCTTTCTTT. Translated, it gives CASSVDSFQDTEAFF.

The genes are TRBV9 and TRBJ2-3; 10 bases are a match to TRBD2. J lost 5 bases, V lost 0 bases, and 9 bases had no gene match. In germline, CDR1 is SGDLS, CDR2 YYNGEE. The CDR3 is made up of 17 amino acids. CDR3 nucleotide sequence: TGTGCCAGCAGCGTAGATACAGCGGGGGGGATTAGAGATACGCAGTATTTT. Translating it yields CASSVDTAGGIRDTQYF.

The CDR3 protein is CASSDTPQAPLYGYTF. In nucleotides, the CDR3 is TGTGCCAGCAGTGACACCCCGCAGGCCCCCCTCTATGGCTACACCTTC. This chain uses TRBV6-4 with TRBJ1-2; no clear D. The germline V and J ends were trimmed by 2 bases and 4 bases, with 17 bases remaining between them. CDR1 is MRHNA and CDR2 is SNTAGT in the germline V gene. The CDR3 contains 16 residues.

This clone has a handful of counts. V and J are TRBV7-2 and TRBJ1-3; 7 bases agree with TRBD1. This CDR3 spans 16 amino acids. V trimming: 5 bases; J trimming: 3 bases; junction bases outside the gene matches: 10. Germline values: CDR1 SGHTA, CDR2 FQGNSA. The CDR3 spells CASSARQGGRGNTIYF. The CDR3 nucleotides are TGTGCCAGCAGCGCTAGGCAGGGGGGACGTGGAAACACCATATATTTT.

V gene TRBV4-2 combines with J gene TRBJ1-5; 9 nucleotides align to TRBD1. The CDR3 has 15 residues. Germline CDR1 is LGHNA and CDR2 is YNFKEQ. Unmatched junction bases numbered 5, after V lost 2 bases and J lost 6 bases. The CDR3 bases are TGTGCCAGCAGCCAACTACAGGGGGCTGGTCAGCCCCAGCATTTT. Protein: CASSQLQGAGQPQHF.

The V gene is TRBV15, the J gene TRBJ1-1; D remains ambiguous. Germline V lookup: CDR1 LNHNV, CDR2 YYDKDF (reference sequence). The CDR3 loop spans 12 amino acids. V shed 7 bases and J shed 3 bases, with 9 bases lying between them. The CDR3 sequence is CATTGPYTEAFF. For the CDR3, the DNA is TGTGCCACCACAGGTCCGTACACTGAAGCTTTCTTT.

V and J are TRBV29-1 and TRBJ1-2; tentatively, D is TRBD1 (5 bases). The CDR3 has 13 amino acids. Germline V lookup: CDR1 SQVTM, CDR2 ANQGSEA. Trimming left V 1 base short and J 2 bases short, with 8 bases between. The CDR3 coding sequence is TGCAGCGTTGAAGGGGGCCCAAACTATGGCTACACCTTC. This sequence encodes CSVEGGPNYGYTF.

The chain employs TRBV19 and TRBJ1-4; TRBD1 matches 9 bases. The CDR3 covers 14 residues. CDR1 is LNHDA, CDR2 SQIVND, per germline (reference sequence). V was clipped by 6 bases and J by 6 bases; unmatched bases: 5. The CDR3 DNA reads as TGTGCCAGTAGCCCCCGGGACAGGGATGAAAAACTGTTTTTT. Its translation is CASSPRDRDEKLFF.

CDR3 in amino acids: CASSLGPSGATDTQYF. The CDR3 nucleotides are TGTGCCAGCAGCTTAGGGCCTAGCGGGGCCACAGATACGCAGTATTTT. The rearrangement links TRBV7-2 to TRBJ2-3, with 9 bases matching TRBD2. This CDR3 is 16 amino acids long. CDR1 and CDR2 from the germline V gene are SGHTA and FQGNSA. V dropped 1 base and J dropped 2; count of bases not matched to a gene: 4.

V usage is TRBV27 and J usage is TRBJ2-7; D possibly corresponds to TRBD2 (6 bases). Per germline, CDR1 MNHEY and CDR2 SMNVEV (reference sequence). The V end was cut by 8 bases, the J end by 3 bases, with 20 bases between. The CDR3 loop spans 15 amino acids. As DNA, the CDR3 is TGTGCCAGCTCACCTGGCGTGGGGAGGAGCTACGAGCAGTACTTC. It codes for CASSPGVGRSYEQYF.

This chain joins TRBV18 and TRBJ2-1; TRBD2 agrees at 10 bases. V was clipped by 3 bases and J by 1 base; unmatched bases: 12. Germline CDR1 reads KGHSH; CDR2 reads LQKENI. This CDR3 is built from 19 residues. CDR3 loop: CASSPQPPSGRLSYNEQFF. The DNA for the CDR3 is TGTGCCAGCTCACCCCAACCCCCTAGCGGGAGACTTTCCTACAATGAGCAGTTCTTC.

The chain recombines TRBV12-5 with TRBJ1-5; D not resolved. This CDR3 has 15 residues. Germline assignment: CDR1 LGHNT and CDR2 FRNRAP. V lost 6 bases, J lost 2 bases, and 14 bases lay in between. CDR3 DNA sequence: TGTGCTAGTGGACAGACCGGATGGGGCAATCAGCCCCAGCATTTT. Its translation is CASGQTGWGNQPQHF. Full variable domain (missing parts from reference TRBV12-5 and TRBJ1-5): DARVTQTPRHKVTEMGQEVTMRCQPILGHNTVFWYRQTMMQGLELLAYFRNRAPLDDSGMPKDRFSAEMPDATLATLKIQPSEPRDSAVYFCASGQTGWGNQPQHFGDGTRLSIL.

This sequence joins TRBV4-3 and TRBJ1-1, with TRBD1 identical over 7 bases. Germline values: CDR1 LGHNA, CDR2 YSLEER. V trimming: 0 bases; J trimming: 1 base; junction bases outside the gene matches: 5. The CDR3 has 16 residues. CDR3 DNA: TGCGCCAGCAGCCAAGATTTGGGACAGAGGAACACTGAAGCTTTCTTT. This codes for CASSQDLGQRNTEAFF.

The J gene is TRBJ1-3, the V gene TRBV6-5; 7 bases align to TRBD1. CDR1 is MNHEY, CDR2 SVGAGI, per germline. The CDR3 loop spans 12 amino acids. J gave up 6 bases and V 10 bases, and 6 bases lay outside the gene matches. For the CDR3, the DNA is TGTGCCACCCGGACAGGACAAAACACCATATATTTT. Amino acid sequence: CATRTGQNTIYF.

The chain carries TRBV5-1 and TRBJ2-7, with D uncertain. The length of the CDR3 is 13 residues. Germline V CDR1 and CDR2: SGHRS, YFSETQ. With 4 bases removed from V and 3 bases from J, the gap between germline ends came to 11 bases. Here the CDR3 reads CASSLDGYYEQYF. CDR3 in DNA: TGCGCCAGCAGCCTGGACGGTTACTACGAGCAGTACTTC.

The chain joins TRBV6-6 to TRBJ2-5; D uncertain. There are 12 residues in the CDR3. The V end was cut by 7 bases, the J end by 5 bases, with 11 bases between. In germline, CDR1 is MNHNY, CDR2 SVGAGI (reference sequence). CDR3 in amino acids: CASTEQKETQYF. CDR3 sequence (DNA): TGTGCCAGCACGGAACAGAAGGAGACCCAGTACTTC.

The CDR3 reads CASSSLHEQFF. The CDR3 region has the DNA TGTGCCAGCAGCTCCCTCCATGAGCAGTTCTTC. This chain links TRBV9 with TRBJ2-1, with D hard to call. Germline V CDR1 and CDR2: SGDLS, YYNGEE. The germline V and J ends were trimmed by 4 bases and 8 bases, with 7 bases remaining between them. The CDR3 spans 11 residues. The full variable domain, rest sourced from reference TRBV9 and TRBJ2-1, is DSGVTQTPKHLITATGQRVTLRCSPRSGDLSVYWYQQSLDQGLQFLIQYYNGEERAKGNILERFSAQQFPDLHSELNLSSLELGDSALYFCASSSLHEQFFGPGTRLTVL.

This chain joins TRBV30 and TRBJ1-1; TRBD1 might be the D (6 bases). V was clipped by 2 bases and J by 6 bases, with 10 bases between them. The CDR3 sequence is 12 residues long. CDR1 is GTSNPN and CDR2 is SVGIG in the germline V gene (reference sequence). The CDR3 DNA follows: TGTGCCTGGAGTCGAGGACAGCCTGAAGCTTTCTTT. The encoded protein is CAWSRGQPEAFF.